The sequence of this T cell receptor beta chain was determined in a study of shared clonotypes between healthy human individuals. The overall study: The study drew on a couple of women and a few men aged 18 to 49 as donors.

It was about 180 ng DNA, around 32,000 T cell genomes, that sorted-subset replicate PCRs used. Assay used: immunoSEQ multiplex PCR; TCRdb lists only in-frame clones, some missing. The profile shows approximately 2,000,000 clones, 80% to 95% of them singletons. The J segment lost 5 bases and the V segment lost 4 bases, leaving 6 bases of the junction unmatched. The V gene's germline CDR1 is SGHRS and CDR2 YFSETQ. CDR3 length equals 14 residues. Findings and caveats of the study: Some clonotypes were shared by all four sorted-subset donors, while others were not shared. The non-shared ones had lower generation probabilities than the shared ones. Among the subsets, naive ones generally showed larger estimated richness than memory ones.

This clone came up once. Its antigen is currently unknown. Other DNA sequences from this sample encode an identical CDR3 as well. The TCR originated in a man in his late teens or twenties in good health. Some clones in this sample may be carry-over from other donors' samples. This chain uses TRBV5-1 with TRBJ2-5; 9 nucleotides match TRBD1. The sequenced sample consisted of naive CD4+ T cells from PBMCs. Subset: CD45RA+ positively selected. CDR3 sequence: CASSPGQGGETQYF. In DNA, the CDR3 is TGCGCCAGCAGCCCGGGACAGGGTGGGGAGACCCAGTACTTC.